The 32 T cell receptor beta chains presented below share a single source sample, sequenced in a study of CD8 T cells in Susac syndrome. A quantity of about 0.45 to 1 ug RNA underwent reverse transcription using random hexamers. Via MiXCR, TCRdb re-called the immunoSEQ multiplex PCR reads, giving one row per CDR3 protein. Here the sample spans 150,000 to 200,000 distinct CDR3 sequences, over 85% being singletons. Sequencing was carried out using CD4+ T cells from PBMCs. Source of these receptors: a human donor with multiple sclerosis.

This clonotype is a singleton in its sample. This chain connects TRBV20-1 to TRBJ1-4; no clear D. Germline-derived CDR1 and CDR2 are DFQATT and SNEGSKA (reference sequence). V gave up 6 bases and J gave up 0 bases, with 5 bases separating them. This CDR3 contains 12 residues. The CDR3 bases are TGCAGTGCCCGAGCAACTAATGAAAAACTGTTTTTT. Its translation: CSARATNEKLFF.

This clonotype occurred once. The gene calls are TRBV20-1 and TRBJ2-7; D is perhaps TRBD1 (8 bases). CDR1 and CDR2 (germline): DFQATT, SNEGSKA (reference sequence). V dropped 0 bases and J dropped 5 bases, with 17 bases sitting between them. The CDR3 extends over 15 amino acids. This chain's CDR3 is CSARDAGAGGNEQYF. For the CDR3, the DNA is TGCAGTGCTAGAGATGCGGGGGCAGGGGGCAACGAGCAGTACTTC.

The chain is built from TRBV25-1 and TRBJ1-4; no firm D call. The CDR3 runs to 12 residues. Per the germline V gene, CDR1 is MGHDK and CDR2 is SYGVNS. Trimming removed 7 bases from V and 5 bases from J, with 8 bases in between. The DNA for the CDR3 is TGTGCCAGCAATGGCGGGAATGAAAAACTGTTTTTT. Translation gives CASNGGNEKLFF.

J is TRBJ2-7 and V is TRBV5-1, with TRBD2 matching 7 bases. From germline, CDR1 is SGHRS and CDR2 YFSETQ. V shed 4 bases and J 3 bases; nucleotides not matched to a gene: 7. This CDR3 has 14 amino acids. CDR3 nucleotides: TGCGCCAGCAGCGGGGGGGGGAAAAACTACGAGCAGTACTTC. Protein sequence: CASSGGGKNYEQYF.

The genes are TRBV18 and TRBJ1-1; a weak D match, TRBD1 (5 bases). CDR3 length equals 13 residues. Trimming took 5 bases from V and 11 from J, leaving 18 bases between them. Looked up from germline, CDR1 is KGHSH and CDR2 is LQKENI. The CDR3, as DNA: TGTGCCAGCTCATGGAGGGATGAGACAGTGGCTTTCTTT. Its translation: CASSWRDETVAFF.

V is TRBV4-1 and J is TRBJ2-1; D remains ambiguous. Trimming stripped 1 base from V and 9 bases from J, with 10 bases between. Germline CDR1 MGHRA, CDR2 YSYEKL. This CDR3 contains 13 residues. The CDR3 coding sequence is TGCGCCAGCAGCCAAGTTAGTGTCGGTGAGCAGTTCTTC. As protein: CASSQVSVGEQFF.

This clonotype appeared once. This sequence joins TRBV6-1 and TRBJ1-2, with D hard to call. This CDR3 has 12 amino acids. Germline CDR1 MNHNS, CDR2 SASEGT. The CDR3 is CAIGLRNYGYTF. For the CDR3, the DNA is TGTGCGATAGGACTTCGGAACTATGGCTACACCTTC.

V usage is TRBV5-4 and J usage is TRBJ2-7, with 8 bases that match TRBD1. Germline CDR1 and CDR2: SGHNT and YYREEE (reference sequence). This CDR3 is 16 amino acids long. The junction had 11 bases not matched to a gene; V was cut back by 2 bases and J by 4 bases. CDR3 in amino acids: CASSFLNGDRQYEQYF. CDR3 bases: TGTGCCAGCAGCTTTCTGAACGGGGACAGGCAATACGAGCAGTACTTC.

CDR3 loop: CASSPAGSGRFNEQFF. The CDR3 DNA reads as TGTGCCAGCAGCCCAGCAGGGAGCGGGAGGTTTAATGAGCAGTTCTTC. The chain recombines TRBV9 with TRBJ2-1, with 9 bases lining up with TRBD2. J lost 7 bases, V lost 4 bases, and 12 bases had no gene match. Looked up from germline, CDR1 is SGDLS and CDR2 is YYNGEE. CDR3 length: 16 amino acids.

The rearrangement joins TRBV20-1 to TRBJ2-7; D is unresolved. V was cut by 2 bases and J by 6 bases, with 8 bases left in between. Germline assignment: CDR1 DFQATT and CDR2 SNEGSKA (reference sequence). The CDR3 has 11 residues. The CDR3 DNA follows: TGCAGTGCTAGATTATGGACCGAGCAGTACTTC. Encoded protein: CSARLWTEQYF.

The CDR3 region is CSGRKGNNEQFF. Written as DNA, the CDR3 is TGCAGCGGGCGGAAAGGGAACAATGAGCAGTTCTTC. V is TRBV29-1 and J is TRBJ2-1; D unclear. Germline loops: CDR1 SQVTM, CDR2 ANQGSEA. The V and J ends lost 7 bases and 5 bases respectively, with 12 bases between them. CDR3 length: 12 residues.

This chain joins TRBV5-1 and TRBJ2-2; D is possibly TRBD1 (6 bases). CDR3 size: 14 residues. Germline loops: CDR1 SGHRS, CDR2 YFSETQ. Between the trimmed V and J ends, which lost 3 bases and 6 bases, there was a span of 12 bases. CDR3 sequence (DNA): TGCGCCAGCAGCTCCTTCAGGGGTTCCGGGGAGCTGTTTTTT. Its protein is CASSSFRGSGELFF.

The CDR3 spells CASSQGGTSGDYEQYF. As DNA, the CDR3 is TGTGCCAGCTCCCAAGGGGGGACTAGCGGGGACTACGAGCAGTACTTC. V usage is TRBV12-3 or TRBV12-4 and J usage is TRBJ2-7; 13 bases agree with TRBD2. This CDR3 is built from 16 residues. Trimming took 8 bases from V and 3 from J; bases not matched to a gene: 10.

The chain has TRBV6-5 and TRBJ1-2; 9 nucleotides match TRBD1. The ends lost 0 bases at V and 4 bases at J; junction bases unmatched: 3. CDR3 length: 15 amino acids. Germline CDR1 and CDR2: MNHEY and SVGAGI. CDR3 region: CASSYSGTGPYGYTF. CDR3 sequence (DNA): TGTGCCAGCAGTTACTCCGGGACAGGGCCCTATGGCTACACCTTC.

This clonotype was detected only once. The chain has TRBV29-1 and TRBJ2-5, with 10 bases that match TRBD2. V was pared by 7 bases and J by 0 bases, with 17 bases of the junction left unmatched. The CDR3 spans 18 residues. Germline V gene lookup returns CDR1 SQVTM and CDR2 ANQGSEA. The CDR3 region is CSAVPASGRIWDQETQYF. The CDR3 nucleotides read TGCAGCGCGGTCCCCGCTAGCGGGAGAATCTGGGACCAAGAGACCCAGTACTTC.

The J gene is TRBJ2-1, the V gene TRBV11-3; D not resolved. Germline V gene data show CDR1 as SGHNT and CDR2 as YENEEA. The CDR3 is 19 residues long. V was clipped by 4 bases and J by 0 bases, with 22 bases between them. CDR3 region: CASSSSLSGQSSSYNEQFF. As DNA, the CDR3 is TGTGCCAGCAGCTCGAGTCTCAGTGGCCAGTCTAGCTCCTACAATGAGCAGTTCTTC.

The V gene is TRBV5-1, the J gene TRBJ2-5, with TRBD2 matching over 8 bases. With V trimmed by 7 bases and J by 4 bases, 12 bases remained unmatched. The germline V gene has CDR1 SGHRS and CDR2 YFSETQ. This CDR3 region has 15 residues. CDR3 residues: CASSPLPGLGETQYF. CDR3 bases: TGCGCCAGCTCCCCCTTACCGGGACTAGGAGAGACCCAGTACTTC.

The chain uses TRBV2 and TRBJ1-2; D is perhaps TRBD1 (6 bases). This CDR3 comprises 14 residues. Germline values: CDR1 SNHLY, CDR2 FYNNEI. V was cut by 0 bases and J by 7 bases, with 12 bases left in between. This CDR3 reads CASSEALGGSGYTF. In DNA, the CDR3 is TGTGCCAGCAGTGAAGCTTTAGGGGGAAGTGGCTACACCTTC.

This sequence joins TRBV5-1 and TRBJ2-3; D gene uncertain. CDR1 and CDR2 from the germline V gene are SGHRS and YFSETQ. V dropped 0 bases and J dropped 5 bases, with 7 bases sitting between them. There are 13 residues in the CDR3. The CDR3 sequence is CASSLGTRDTQYF. The CDR3 region has the DNA TGCGCCAGCAGCTTGGGAACGCGAGATACGCAGTATTTT.

The rearrangement uses TRBV6-5 and TRBJ1-2; a possible D gene is TRBD1 (5 bases). Germline V gene lookup returns CDR1 MNHEY and CDR2 SVGAGI. This CDR3 region has 13 residues. The V gene lost 4 bases and the J gene lost 4 bases, with 10 bases spanning the gap. CDR3 DNA: TGTGCCAGCAGTTCGGGACGGGCCTATGGCTACACCTTC. Residues: CASSSGRAYGYTF.

The rearrangement uses TRBV18 and TRBJ1-6, with D possibly matching TRBD1 (5 bases). V was trimmed by 4 bases and J by 7 bases, leaving 8 bases between them. The CDR3 length is 13 residues. Germline CDR1 reads KGHSH; CDR2 reads LQKENI. The CDR3: CASSLGGNSPLHF. The CDR3 bases are TGTGCCAGCTCACTTGGGGGGAATTCACCCCTCCACTTT. The full variable domain, with the rest looked up from reference TRBV18 and TRBJ1-6, is NAGVMQNPRHLVRRRGQEARLRCSPMKGHSHVYWYRQLPEEGLKFMVYLQKENIIDESGMPKERFSAEFPKEGPSILRIQQVVRGDSAAYFCASSLGGNSPLHFGNGTRLTVT.

The chain joins TRBV6-1 to TRBJ2-1, with TRBD1 matching over 10 bases. The CDR3 runs to 16 residues. V lost 5 bases, J lost 2 bases, and 6 bases stayed unmatched. Germline CDR1 and CDR2: MNHNS and SASEGT. CDR3 protein: CASSRQGAGAYNEQFF. The CDR3 DNA sequence: TGTGCCAGCAGTCGACAGGGGGCGGGAGCCTACAATGAGCAGTTCTTC.

The rearrangement joins TRBV4-2 to TRBJ1-1; D call uncertain. Trimming took 4 bases from V and 1 from J, leaving 13 bases between them. The germline CDR1 and CDR2 sequences are LGHNA and YNFKEQ. The CDR3 contains 15 residues. CDR3 nucleotides: TGTGCCAGCAGCCCAGACCCTAGATCGAACACTGAAGCTTTCTTT. Amino acid sequence: CASSPDPRSNTEAFF.

This chain links TRBV5-1 with TRBJ1-1; 10 bases are a match to TRBD1. The CDR3 covers 17 residues. After removal of 4 bases from V and 2 bases from J, the junction contained 11 bases not matched to a gene. Germline V lookup: CDR1 SGHRS, CDR2 YFSETQ. In nucleotides, the CDR3 is TGCGCCAGCAGCACGGACAGGGGGAGGCCTTTTAACACTGAAGCTTTCTTT. This encodes CASSTDRGRPFNTEAFF.

This clonotype has a single count. The chain is built from TRBV5-4 and TRBJ2-1; 7 bases line up with TRBD2. Germline-derived CDR1 and CDR2 are SGHNT and YYREEE (reference sequence). J lost 0 bases, V lost 5 bases, and 14 bases had no gene match. The CDR3 loop spans 18 amino acids. DNA of the CDR3: TGTGCCAGCAGTTTCAGTTATACTAGCGTGAGCTCCTACAATGAGCAGTTCTTC. Translation gives CASSFSYTSVSSYNEQFF.

In its sample, this clonotype was seen a few times. This chain links TRBV4-2 with TRBJ2-3; tentatively, D is TRBD2 (6 bases). The CDR3 totals 15 residues. The V gene lost 0 bases and the J gene lost 1 base, with 8 bases spanning the gap. Germline lookup yields CDR1 LGHNA and CDR2 YNFKEQ. The CDR3 protein is CASSQDGGGTDTQYF. The CDR3 DNA is TGTGCCAGCAGCCAAGATGGCGGGGGCACAGATACGCAGTATTTT.

The chain couples TRBV6-5 to TRBJ2-4; 7 positions match TRBD2. V shed 0 bases and J 11 bases; nucleotides not matched to a gene: 4. CDR1 and CDR2 from the germline V gene are MNHEY and SVGAGI. The CDR3 covers 13 residues. The CDR3 sequence is CASSYSAGELQYF. CDR3 nucleotide sequence: TGTGCCAGCAGTTACTCGGCGGGAGAGCTTCAGTACTTC.

This clonotype is a singleton in its sample. This sequence joins TRBV19 and TRBJ1-5; possibly TRBD1 for D (5 bases). Trimming pared 11 bases from V and 2 bases from J, leaving 10 bases between. The V gene's germline CDR1 is LNHDA and CDR2 SQIVND (reference sequence). The length of the CDR3 is 12 residues. The CDR3, as DNA: TGTGCCGCAGGGAGGGGCAATCAGCCCCAGCATTTT. This codes for CAAGRGNQPQHF.

The chain joins TRBV4-1 to TRBJ2-6; possible D gene TRBD1, 6 bases. Looked up from germline, CDR1 is MGHRA and CDR2 is YSYEKL. CDR3 length equals 17 residues. Trimming shortened V by 0 bases and J by 4 bases, and 13 bases separated the two germline ends. Written as DNA, the CDR3 is TGCGCCAGCAGCCAAGATTCAGGACAGATCGGGGCCAACGTCCTGACTTTC. As protein: CASSQDSGQIGANVLTF.

The gene calls are TRBV7-2 and TRBJ2-1; 9 nucleotides match TRBD1. CDR1 is SGHTA, CDR2 FQGNSA, per germline. This CDR3 is built from 13 residues. Trimming removed 4 bases from V and 6 bases from J; junction bases left unmatched: 1. The CDR3 loop is CASSSGQGNEQFF. CDR3 DNA: TGTGCCAGCAGCTCGGGACAGGGCAATGAGCAGTTCTTC.

The chain joins TRBV9 to TRBJ2-7, with D uncertain. The CDR3 totals 15 residues. Deletions cut 0 bases from V and 3 bases from J, with 13 bases between. Germline V gene data show CDR1 as SGDLS and CDR2 as YYNGEE. DNA for the CDR3: TGTGCCAGCAGCGTAGGGTCTACCAACGTCTACGAGCAGTACTTC. Protein: CASSVGSTNVYEQYF. The entire variable domain, with the rest obtained from reference TRBV9 and TRBJ2-7, is as follows: DSGVTQTPKHLITATGQRVTLRCSPRSGDLSVYWYQQSLDQGLQFLIQYYNGEERAKGNILERFSAQQFPDLHSELNLSSLELGDSALYFCASSVGSTNVYEQYFGPGTRLTVT.

CDR3 sequence reads: CASSGVVGNTEAFF. The CDR3 coding sequence is TGCGCCAGCTCAGGGGTGGTGGGGAACACTGAAGCTTTCTTT. V usage is TRBV5-1 and J usage is TRBJ1-1; perhaps TRBD1 as D (6 bases). The CDR3 is 14 amino acids. CDR1 is SGHRS, CDR2 YFSETQ, per germline. V lost 7 bases and J 1 base, leaving 14 bases between the germline ends.